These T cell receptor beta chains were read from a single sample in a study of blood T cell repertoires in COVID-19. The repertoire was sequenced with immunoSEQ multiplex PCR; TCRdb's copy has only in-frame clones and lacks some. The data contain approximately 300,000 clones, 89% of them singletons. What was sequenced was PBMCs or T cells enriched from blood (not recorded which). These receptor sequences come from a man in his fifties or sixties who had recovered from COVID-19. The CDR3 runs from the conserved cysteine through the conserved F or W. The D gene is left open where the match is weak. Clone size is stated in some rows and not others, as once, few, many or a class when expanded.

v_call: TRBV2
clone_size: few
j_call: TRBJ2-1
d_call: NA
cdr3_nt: TGTGCCAGCAGTACCACTAGAGCGGAAGTCAATGAGCAGTTCTTC
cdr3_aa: CASSTTRAEVNEQFF

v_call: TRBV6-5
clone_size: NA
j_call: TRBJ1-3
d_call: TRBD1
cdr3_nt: TGTGCCAGCATGACAGGGGCCAACTCTGGAAACACCATATATTTT
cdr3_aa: CASMTGANSGNTIYF

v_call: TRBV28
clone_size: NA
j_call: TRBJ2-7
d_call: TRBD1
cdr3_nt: TGTGCCAGCAGTCCCGGACAGGGATTCTACGAGCAGTACTTC
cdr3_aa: CASSPGQGFYEQYF

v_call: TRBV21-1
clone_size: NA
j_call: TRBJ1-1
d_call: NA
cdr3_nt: TGTGCCAGCAGCAGCCGACAGGGAGACACCACGGGCACTGAAGCTTTCTTT
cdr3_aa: CASSSRQGDTTGTEAFF

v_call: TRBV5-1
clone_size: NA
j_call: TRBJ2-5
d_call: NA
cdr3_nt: TGCGCCAGCAGCTTGGCTAGCGCCAAAGAGACCCAGTACTTC
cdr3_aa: CASSLASAKETQYF

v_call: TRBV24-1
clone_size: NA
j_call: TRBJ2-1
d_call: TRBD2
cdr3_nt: TGTGCCACCAGTGACCCCGGGACTAGCGGGCTCCCCAATGAGCAGTTCTTC
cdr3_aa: CATSDPGTSGLPNEQFF

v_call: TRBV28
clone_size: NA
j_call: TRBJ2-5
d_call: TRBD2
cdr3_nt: TGTGCCAGCAGTTTATTCCCGACTAGCGGGAGCCCCCGGTTTATGTCCCAGTACTTC
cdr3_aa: CASSLFPTSGSPRFMSQYF

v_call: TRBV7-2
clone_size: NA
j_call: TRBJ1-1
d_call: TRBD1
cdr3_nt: TGTGCCAGCAGCCGTCAGGGGGCCGGTATTATAAACACTGAAGCTTTCTTT
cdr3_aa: CASSRQGAGIINTEAFF

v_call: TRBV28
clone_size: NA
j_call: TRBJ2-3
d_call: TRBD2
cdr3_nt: TGTGCCAGCAAAGATTCCCTAGCGGGAGAGGCAGATACGCAGTATTTT
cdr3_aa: CASKDSLAGEADTQYF

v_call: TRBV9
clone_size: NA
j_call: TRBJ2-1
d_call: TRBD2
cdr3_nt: TGTGCCAGCAGCGTAGGCTCGACCGGGACTAGCGGGAGGGCCTTAAATGAGCAGTTCTTC
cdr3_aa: CASSVGSTGTSGRALNEQFF

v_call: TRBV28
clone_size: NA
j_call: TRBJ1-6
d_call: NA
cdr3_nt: TGTGCCAGCAGCCTCCTAGCCGGGGAGTCATCCTTT
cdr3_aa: CASSLLAGESSF

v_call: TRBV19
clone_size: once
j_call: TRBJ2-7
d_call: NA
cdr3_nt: TGTGCCAGTAGTCTACGGACAAGGAGCTCCTACGAGCAGTACTTC
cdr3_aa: CASSLRTRSSYEQYF

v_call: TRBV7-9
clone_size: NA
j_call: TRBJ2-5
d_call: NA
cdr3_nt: TGTGCCAGCAGTCGACAGGGAGGATTAGAGACCCAGTACTTC
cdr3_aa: CASSRQGGLETQYF

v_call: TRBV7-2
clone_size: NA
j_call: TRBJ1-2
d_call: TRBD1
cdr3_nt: TGTGCCAGCAGCTTAACGACAGGGGACGGCTACACCTTC
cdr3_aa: CASSLTTGDGYTF

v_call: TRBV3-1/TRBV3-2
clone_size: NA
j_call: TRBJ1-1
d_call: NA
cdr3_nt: TGTGCCAGCAGCCAAGGTGCGGAAGCTTTCTTT
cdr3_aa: CASSQGAEAFF

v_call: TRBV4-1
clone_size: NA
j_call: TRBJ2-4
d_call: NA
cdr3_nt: TGCGCCAGCAGCCAAGATAGTTTAGCCAAAAACATTCAGTACTTC
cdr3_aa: CASSQDSLAKNIQYF

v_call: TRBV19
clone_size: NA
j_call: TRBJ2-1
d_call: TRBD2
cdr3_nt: TGTGCCAGTACCGGGTTCGGGGGGGCGCAAGCGGGAGGGCTCGATGAGCAGTTCTTC
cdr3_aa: CASTGFGGAQAGGLDEQFF

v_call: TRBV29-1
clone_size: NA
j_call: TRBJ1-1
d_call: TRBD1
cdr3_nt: TGCAGCGCGGGACAGACGAACACTGAAGCTTTCTTT
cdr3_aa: CSAGQTNTEAFF

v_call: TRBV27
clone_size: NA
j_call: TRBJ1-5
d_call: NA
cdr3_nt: TGTGCCAGCAGTTCAGGTCACTCGGAAGGCAATCAGCCCCAGCATTTT
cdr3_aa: CASSSGHSEGNQPQHF

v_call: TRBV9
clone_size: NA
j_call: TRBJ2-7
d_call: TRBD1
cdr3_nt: TGTGCCAGCAGCGTAGGGGACAGGCTCTACTACGAGCAGTACTTC
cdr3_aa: CASSVGDRLYYEQYF

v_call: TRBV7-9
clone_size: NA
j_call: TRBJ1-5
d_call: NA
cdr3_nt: TGTGCCAGCAGCTTAGATGTGAGGAGCAATCAGCCCCAGCATTTT
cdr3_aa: CASSLDVRSNQPQHF

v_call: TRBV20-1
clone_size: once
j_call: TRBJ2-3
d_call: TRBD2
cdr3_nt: TGCAGTGCTAGTACGGGACTAGCGGGAGGGCCCCCAGATACGCAGTATTTT
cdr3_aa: CSASTGLAGGPPDTQYF

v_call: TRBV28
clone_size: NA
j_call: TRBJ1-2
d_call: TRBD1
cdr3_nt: TGTGCCAGCAGTTCACCAGGGGGCGTTGGCTACACCTTC
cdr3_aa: CASSSPGGVGYTF

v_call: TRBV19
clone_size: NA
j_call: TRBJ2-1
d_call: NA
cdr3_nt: TGTGCCAGTAGTACGGACAGCGGATCCTACAATGAGCAGTTCTTC
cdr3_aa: CASSTDSGSYNEQFF

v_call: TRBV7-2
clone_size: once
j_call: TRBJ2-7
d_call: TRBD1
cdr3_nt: TGTGCCAGCAGCTTTGGGGACAGGACCCACGAGCAGTACTTC
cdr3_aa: CASSFGDRTHEQYF

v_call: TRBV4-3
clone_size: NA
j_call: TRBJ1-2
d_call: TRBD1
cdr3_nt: TGCGCCAGCAGCGACCGGACAGGATCAATGGGTGGCTACACCTTC
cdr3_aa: CASSDRTGSMGGYTF

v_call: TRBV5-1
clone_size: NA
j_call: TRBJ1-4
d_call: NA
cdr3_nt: TGCGCCAGCAGCTCCGGCGGGACTCTTAATGAAAAACTGTTTTTT
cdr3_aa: CASSSGGTLNEKLFF

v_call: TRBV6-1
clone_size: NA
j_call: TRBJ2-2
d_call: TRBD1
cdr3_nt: TGTGCCAGCAGTGAACACAGGGGAAGCACCGGGGAGCTGTTTTTT
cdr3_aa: CASSEHRGSTGELFF

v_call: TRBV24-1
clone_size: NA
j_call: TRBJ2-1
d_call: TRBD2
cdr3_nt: TGTGCCACCAGTACGGGACTAGCGGGAGGGTATGAGCAGTTCTTC
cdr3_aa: CATSTGLAGGYEQFF